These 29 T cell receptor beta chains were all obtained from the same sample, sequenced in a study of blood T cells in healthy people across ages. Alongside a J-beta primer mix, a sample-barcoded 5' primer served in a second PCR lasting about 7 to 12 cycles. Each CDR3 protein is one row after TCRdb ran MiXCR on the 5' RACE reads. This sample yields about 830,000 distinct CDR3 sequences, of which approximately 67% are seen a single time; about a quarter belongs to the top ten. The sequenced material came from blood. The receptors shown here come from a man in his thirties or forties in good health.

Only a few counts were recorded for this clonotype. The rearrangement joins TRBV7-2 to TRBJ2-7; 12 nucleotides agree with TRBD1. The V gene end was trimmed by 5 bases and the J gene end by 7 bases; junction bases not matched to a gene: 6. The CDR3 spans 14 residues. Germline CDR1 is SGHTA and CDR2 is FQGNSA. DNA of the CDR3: TGTGCCAGCAGCCCGGGACAGGGGGCGGGAGAGCAGTACTTC. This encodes CASSPGQGAGEQYF.

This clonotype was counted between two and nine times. The CDR3 nucleotides read TGTGCCAGCAGCGTACCTCACGGGGGACGCTACGAGCAGTACTTC. It codes for CASSVPHGGRYEQYF. The chain links TRBV9 to TRBJ2-7; a possible D gene is TRBD2 (6 bases). The CDR3 consists of 15 residues. Trimming stripped 1 base from V and 3 bases from J, with 14 bases between. Germline CDR1 reads SGDLS; CDR2 reads YYNGEE.

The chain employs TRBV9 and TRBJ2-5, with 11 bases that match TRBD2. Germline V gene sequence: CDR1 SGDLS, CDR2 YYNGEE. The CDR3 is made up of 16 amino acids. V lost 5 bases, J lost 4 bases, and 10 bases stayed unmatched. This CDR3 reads CASSARLAGKGETQYF. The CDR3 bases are TGTGCCAGCAGTGCCAGACTAGCGGGGAAGGGAGAGACCCAGTACTTC.

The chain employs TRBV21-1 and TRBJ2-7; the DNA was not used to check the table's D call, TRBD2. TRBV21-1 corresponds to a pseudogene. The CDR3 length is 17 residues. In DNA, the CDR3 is TGTGCCAGCAGCTCTCCCAAGGGACTAGCGGGGAACCACGAGCAGTACTTC. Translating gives CASSSPKGLAGNHEQYF.

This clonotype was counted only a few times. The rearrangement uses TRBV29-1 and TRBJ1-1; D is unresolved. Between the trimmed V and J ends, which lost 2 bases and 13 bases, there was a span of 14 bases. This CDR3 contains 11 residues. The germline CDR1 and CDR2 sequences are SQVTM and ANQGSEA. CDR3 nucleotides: TGCAGCGTTGAATACGCTCCGTTAGATTTCTTT. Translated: CSVEYAPLDFF.

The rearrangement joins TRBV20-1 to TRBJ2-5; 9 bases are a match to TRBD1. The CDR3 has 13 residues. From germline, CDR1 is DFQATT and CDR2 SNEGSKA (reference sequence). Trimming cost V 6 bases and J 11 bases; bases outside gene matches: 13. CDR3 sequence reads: CSAHLGQGVGQYF. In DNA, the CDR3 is TGCAGTGCCCACCTGGGACAGGGAGTTGGGCAGTACTTC.

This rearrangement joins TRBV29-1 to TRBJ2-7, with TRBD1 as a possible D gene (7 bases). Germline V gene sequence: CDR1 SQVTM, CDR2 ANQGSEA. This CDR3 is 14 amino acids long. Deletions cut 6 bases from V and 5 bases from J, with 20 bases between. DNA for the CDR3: TGCAGCGTCAACAAACAGGGGACTGGCCACGAGCAGTACTTC. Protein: CSVNKQGTGHEQYF.

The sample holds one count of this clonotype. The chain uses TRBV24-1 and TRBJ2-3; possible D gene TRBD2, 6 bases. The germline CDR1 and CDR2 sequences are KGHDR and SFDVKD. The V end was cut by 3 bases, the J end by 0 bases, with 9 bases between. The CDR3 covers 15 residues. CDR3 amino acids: CATSDLGTSTDTQYF. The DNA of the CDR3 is TGTGCCACCAGTGATCTGGGGACTAGCACAGATACGCAGTATTTT.

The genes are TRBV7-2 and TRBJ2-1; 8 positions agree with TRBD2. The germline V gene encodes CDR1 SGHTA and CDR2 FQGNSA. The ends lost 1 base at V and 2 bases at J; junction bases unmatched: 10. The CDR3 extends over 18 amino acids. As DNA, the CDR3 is TGTGCCAGCAGCTTAGAGTCCGGCGGGGGGCACACCTACAATGAGCAGTTCTTC. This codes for CASSLESGGGHTYNEQFF.

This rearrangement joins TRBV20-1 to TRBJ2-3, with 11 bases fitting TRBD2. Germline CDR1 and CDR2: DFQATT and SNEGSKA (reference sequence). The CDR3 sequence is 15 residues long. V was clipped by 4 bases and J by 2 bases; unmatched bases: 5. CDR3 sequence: CSATLAGGYTDTQYF. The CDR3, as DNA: TGCAGTGCTACGCTAGCGGGGGGATACACAGATACGCAGTATTTT.

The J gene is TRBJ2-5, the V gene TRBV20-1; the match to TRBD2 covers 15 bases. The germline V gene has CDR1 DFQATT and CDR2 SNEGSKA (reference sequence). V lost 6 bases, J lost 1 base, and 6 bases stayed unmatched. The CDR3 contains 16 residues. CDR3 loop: CSARTSGGAVQETQYF. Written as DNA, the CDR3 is TGCAGTGCCAGGACTAGCGGGGGGGCGGTCCAAGAGACCCAGTACTTC.

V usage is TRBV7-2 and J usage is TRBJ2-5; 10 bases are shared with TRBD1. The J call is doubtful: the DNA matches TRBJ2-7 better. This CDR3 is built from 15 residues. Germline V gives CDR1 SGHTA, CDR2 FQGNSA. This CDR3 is CASSSRQGAWNEQYF. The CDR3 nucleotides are TGTGCCAGCAGCTCGAGACAGGGGGCTTGGAACGAGCAGTACTTC.

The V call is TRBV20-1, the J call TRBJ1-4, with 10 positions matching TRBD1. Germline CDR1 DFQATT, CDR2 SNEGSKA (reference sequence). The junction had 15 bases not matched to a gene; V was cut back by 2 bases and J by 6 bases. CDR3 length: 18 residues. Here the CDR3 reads CSARNPPGQGRDDEKLFF. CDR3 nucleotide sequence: TGCAGTGCTAGAAACCCCCCGGGACAGGGGCGGGATGATGAAAAACTGTTTTTT.

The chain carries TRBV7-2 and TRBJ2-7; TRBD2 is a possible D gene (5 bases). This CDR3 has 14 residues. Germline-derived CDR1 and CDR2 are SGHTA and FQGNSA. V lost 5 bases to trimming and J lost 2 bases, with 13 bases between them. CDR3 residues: CASSLDGIPYEQYF. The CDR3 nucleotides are TGTGCCAGCAGCCTGGACGGGATTCCCTACGAGCAGTACTTC.

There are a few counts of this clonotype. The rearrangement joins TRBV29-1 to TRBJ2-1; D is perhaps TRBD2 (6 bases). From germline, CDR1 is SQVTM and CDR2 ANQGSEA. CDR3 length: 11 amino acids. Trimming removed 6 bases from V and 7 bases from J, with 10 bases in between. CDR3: CSVGGLNEQFF. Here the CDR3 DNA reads TGCAGCGTGGGGGGATTGAATGAGCAGTTCTTC.

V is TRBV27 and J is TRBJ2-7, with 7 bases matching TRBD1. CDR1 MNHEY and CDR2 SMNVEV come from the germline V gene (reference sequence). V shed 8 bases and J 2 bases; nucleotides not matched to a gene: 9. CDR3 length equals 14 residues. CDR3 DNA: TGTGCCAGCGGGGACAGCCCTAGCCCCTACGAGCAGTACTTC. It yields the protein CASGDSPSPYEQYF.

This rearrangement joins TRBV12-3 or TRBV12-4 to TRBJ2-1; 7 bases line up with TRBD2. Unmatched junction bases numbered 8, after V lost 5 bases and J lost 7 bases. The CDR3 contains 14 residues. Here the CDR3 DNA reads TGTGCCAGCAGTGTATATCGGGGGGAGAATGAGCAGTTCTTC. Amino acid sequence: CASSVYRGENEQFF.

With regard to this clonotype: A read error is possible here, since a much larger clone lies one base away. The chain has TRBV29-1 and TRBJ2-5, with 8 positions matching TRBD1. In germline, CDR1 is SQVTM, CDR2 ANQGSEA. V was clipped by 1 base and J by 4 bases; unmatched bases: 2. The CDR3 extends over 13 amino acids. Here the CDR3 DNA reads TGCAGCGTTGAAGGGACAGGGCGAGAGACCCAGTACTTC. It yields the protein CSVEGTGRETQYF.

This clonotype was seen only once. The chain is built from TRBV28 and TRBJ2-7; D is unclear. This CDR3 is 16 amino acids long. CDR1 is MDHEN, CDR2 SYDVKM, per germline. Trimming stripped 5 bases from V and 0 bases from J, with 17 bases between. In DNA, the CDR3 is TGTGCCAGCAGTCCCCTTACTGGTTCAAGCTCCTACGAGCAGTACTTC. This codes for CASSPLTGSSSYEQYF.

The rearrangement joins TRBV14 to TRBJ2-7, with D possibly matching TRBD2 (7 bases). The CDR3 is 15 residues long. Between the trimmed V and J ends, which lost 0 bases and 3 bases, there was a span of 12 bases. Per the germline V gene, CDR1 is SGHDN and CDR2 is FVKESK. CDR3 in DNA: TGTGCCAGCAGCCAAGAGCAGGGGAGGGACTACGAGCAGTACTTC. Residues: CASSQEQGRDYEQYF.

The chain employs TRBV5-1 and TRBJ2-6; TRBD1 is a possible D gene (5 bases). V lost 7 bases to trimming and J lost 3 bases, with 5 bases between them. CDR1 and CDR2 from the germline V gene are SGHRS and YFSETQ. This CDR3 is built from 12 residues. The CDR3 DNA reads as TGCGCCAGCCAGGGTGGGGCCAACGTCCTGACTTTC. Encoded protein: CASQGGANVLTF.

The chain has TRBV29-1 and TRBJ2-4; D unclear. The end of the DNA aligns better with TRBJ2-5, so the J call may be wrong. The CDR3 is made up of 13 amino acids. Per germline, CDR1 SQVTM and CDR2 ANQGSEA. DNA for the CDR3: TGCAGCGTTGAATCTCAGTTTCCAGAGACCCAGTACTTC. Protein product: CSVESQFPETQYF.

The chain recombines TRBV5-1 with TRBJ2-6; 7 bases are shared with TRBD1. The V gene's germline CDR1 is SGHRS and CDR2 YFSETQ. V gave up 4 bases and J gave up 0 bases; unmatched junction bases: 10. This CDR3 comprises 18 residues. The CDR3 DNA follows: TGCGCCAGCAGCCCCCCGGGACAGATATCCTCTGGGGCCAACGTCCTGACTTTC. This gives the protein CASSPPGQISSGANVLTF.

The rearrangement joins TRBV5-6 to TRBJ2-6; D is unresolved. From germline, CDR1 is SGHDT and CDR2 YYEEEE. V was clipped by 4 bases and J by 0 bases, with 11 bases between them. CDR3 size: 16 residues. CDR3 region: CASSPDLRSGANVLTF. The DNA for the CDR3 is TGTGCCAGCAGCCCAGACCTACGCTCTGGGGCCAACGTCCTGACTTTC.

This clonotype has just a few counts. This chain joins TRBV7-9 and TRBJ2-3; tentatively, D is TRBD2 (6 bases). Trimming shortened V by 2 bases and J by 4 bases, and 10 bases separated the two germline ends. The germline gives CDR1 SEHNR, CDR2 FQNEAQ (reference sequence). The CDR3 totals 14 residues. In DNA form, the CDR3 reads TGTGCCAGCAGCTTATCGGGACTCCCAGATACGCAGTATTTT. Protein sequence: CASSLSGLPDTQYF.

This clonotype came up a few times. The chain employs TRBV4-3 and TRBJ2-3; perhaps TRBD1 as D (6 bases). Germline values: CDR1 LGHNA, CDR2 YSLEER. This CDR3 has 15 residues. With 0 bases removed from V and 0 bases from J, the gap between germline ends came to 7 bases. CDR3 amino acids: CASSQEGASTDTQYF. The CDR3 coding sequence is TGCGCCAGCAGCCAAGAGGGGGCTAGCACAGATACGCAGTATTTT.

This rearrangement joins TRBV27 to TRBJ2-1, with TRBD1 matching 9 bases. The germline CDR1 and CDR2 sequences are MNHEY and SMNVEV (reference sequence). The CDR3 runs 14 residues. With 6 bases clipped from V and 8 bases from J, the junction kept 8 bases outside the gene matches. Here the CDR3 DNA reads TGTGCCAGCAGGGGCGGGACAGGGTTTGATGAGCAGTTCTTC. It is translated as CASRGGTGFDEQFF.

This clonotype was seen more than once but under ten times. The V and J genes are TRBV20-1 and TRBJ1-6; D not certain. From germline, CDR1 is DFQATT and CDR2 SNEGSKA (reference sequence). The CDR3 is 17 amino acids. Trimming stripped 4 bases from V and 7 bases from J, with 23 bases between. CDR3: CSAMTGPSSSGNSPLHF. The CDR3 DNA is TGCAGTGCTATGACCGGTCCAAGTTCTTCGGGGAATTCACCCCTCCACTTT.

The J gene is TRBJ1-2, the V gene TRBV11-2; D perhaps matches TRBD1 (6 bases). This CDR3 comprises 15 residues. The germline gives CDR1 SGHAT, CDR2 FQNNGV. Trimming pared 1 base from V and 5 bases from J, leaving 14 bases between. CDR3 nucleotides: TGTGCCAGCAGCTTAGTTAGGGGGGCAGATTATGGCTACACCTTC. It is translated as CASSLVRGADYGYTF.